These T cell receptor beta chains were read from a single sample in a study of cytomegalovirus exposure and HLA in healthy donors. Profiling relied on immunoSEQ multiplex PCR, and the TCRdb table lists in-frame clones only, not all of them. The table lists 150,000 to 200,000 clones, more than 80% of them singletons, with more than 6.5% in the top ten. Source material: PBMCs. Every receptor here comes from a man between 18 and 35 years old in good health and CMV-seropositive. The CDR3 runs from the conserved cysteine through the conserved F or W. D genes are given only for firm matches. Clone size is given for some rows only: seen once, a few or many times, or a class if the clone is expanded.

TRBD2	-	TRBV10-3	TRBJ2-1	TGTGCCATCAGCCCTATAGCGGGAGAGGTTGGGAATGAGCAGTTCTTC	CAISPIAGEVGNEQFF
-	-	TRBV28	TRBJ1-4	TGTGCCAGCAGTGTGCGGGGTTACGAAAAACTGTTTTTT	CASSVRGYEKLFF
-	-	TRBV10-3	TRBJ1-3	TGTGCCATCAGTGCCACAGGGCAGGGAAACACCATATATTTT	CAISATGQGNTIYF
-	-	TRBV7-2	TRBJ2-7	TGTGCCAGCAGCTTAGTCCCCGAACCCAGCTCCTACGAGCAGTACTTC	CASSLVPEPSSYEQYF
TRBD2	-	TRBV4-1	TRBJ2-6	TGCGCCAGCAGCCCCGGACTAGCGGGAGCCCCGAGGGGGGCCAACGTCCTGACTTTC	CASSPGLAGAPRGANVLTF
TRBD1	-	TRBV30	TRBJ2-6	TGTGCCTGGAGTGCGGGGAGAGGACAGGGGGCGTTTGGGGCCAACGTCCTGACTTTC	CAWSAGRGQGAFGANVLTF
-	-	TRBV27	TRBJ2-7	TGTGCCAGCAGTGGCGGTGCTACCTTCTTCGGCGAGCAGTACTTC	CASSGGATFFGEQYF
-	-	TRBV27	TRBJ2-7	TGTGCCAGCAAAGAGACACAAACCTACGAGCAGTACTTC	CASKETQTYEQYF
TRBD2	-	TRBV7-3	TRBJ2-3	TGTGCCAGCAGCCTCGGGGGGAGGAGTACGCAGTATTTT	CASSLGGRSTQYF
-	-	TRBV18	TRBJ2-2	TGTGCCAGCTCACCGGACAGTTTTCAAGGGGGCACCGGGGAGCTGTTTTTT	CASSPDSFQGGTGELFF
-	-	TRBV30	TRBJ1-3	TGTGCCTGGGGCAGCGACAGCTCTGGAAACACCATATATTTT	CAWGSDSSGNTIYF
TRBD2	-	TRBV6-5	TRBJ2-1	TGTGCCAGCAGTTACCCTAGCGGGATTGGGTCGAATGAGCAGTTCTTC	CASSYPSGIGSNEQFF
TRBD1	few	TRBV28	TRBJ1-5	TGTGCCAGCAGAGAGGACAGGGGAACTTATAGCAATCAGCCCCAGCATTTT	CASREDRGTYSNQPQHF
TRBD2	-	TRBV25-1	TRBJ2-1	TGTGCCAGCAGTCCCACTACTGGACTAGCAGATGAGCAGTTCTTC	CASSPTTGLADEQFF
-	-	TRBV10-3	TRBJ1-3	TGTGCCATCATGGCCTCTGGAAACACCATATATTTT	CAIMASGNTIYF
TRBD1	-	TRBV5-1	TRBJ2-1	TGCGCCAGCAGCTTAACCGGGACAGGGACCTACAATGAGCAGTTCTTC	CASSLTGTGTYNEQFF
-	-	TRBV27	TRBJ2-1	TGTGCCAGCAGCCAATACAATGAGCAGTTCTTC	CASSQYNEQFF
-	-	TRBV29-1	TRBJ2-1	TGCAGCGTAGATCCCGGGACACCGAAATCCTACAATGAGCAGTTCTTC	CSVDPGTPKSYNEQFF
TRBD1	-	TRBV6-5	TRBJ2-1	TGTGCCAGCACCCGGACAGGGGGGATAAATGAGCAGTTCTTC	CASTRTGGINEQFF
-	-	TRBV5-6	TRBJ2-1	TGTGCCAGCAGCTTGTTGGTACTAGGCGATGAGCAGTTCTTC	CASSLLVLGDEQFF
-	-	TRBV5-6	TRBJ1-2	TGTGCCAGCAGCGGAGGACAGAAGGACTATGGCTACACCTTC	CASSGGQKDYGYTF
-	-	TRBV4-2	TRBJ2-2	TGTGCCAGCAGCCTGGAGGAGGGGGCCACCGGGGAGCTGTTTTTT	CASSLEEGATGELFF
TRBD2	-	TRBV28	TRBJ2-7	TGTGCCAGCAGTCCTAGCGGGAGGAGCTCCTACGAGCAGTACTTC	CASSPSGRSSYEQYF
-	-	TRBV28	TRBJ1-2	TGTGCCAGCAGCCGCCCCAAGGACTCTGGGGGCTACACCTTC	CASSRPKDSGGYTF